This entry features one TCR beta chain sequence. Its antigen is still unknown. CDR3 size: 18 residues. The trim removed 0 bases at V and 0 bases at J, leaving 7 bases unmatched. This table comes from immunoSEQ multiplex PCR, and its TCRdb copy is limited to in-frame clones, with some not included. Seen here are fewer than 900,000 clones, more than 80% observed once, and the top ten hold approximately 1.5%. Treatment in this sample: some 20 received Ad26.COV2.S at low or high dose, single or two shots; 5 received placebo; per-sample allocation not given. It was on day 63 after the first vaccine or placebo injection that samples were taken. This record belongs to a study of Ad26.COV2.S vaccination and SARS-CoV-2 variants. Points from the study as a whole: Vaccinees displayed broader spike-specific TCR repertoires than placebo recipients. TCR breadth and depth analyses may have underestimated total T cell responses.

This chain links TRBV23-1 with TRBJ2-1; TRBD1 aligns across 8 bases. TRBV23-1 is known as an ORF, though its function is uncertain. The sequence was obtained from a person aged 18 to 59 who received the Ad26.COV2.S COVID-19 vaccine or a placebo. The sequences come from peripheral blood, collected in a trial of Ad26.COV2.S vaccine versus placebo. CDR3 coding DNA: TGCGCCAGCAGTCAATCGGGGACAGGTAGGAGCTCCTACAATGAGCAGTTCTTC. Protein: CASSQSGTGRSSYNEQFF.